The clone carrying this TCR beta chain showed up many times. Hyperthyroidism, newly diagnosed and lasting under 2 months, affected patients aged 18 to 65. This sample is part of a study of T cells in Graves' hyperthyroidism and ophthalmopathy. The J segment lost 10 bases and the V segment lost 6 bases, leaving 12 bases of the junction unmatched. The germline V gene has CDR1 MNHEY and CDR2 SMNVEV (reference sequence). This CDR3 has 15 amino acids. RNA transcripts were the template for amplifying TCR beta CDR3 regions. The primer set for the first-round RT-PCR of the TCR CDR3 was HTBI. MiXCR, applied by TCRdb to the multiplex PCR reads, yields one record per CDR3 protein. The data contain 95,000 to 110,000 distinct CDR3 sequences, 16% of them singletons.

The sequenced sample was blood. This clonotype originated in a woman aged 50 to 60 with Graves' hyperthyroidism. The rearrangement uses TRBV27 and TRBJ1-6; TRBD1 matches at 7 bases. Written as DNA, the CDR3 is TGTGCCAGCAGCCCGAATCTCGACAGGGTCTCACCCCTCCACTTT. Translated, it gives CASSPNLDRVSPLHF.